The 19 T cell receptor beta chains reported below all come from one sample, sequenced in a study of CD4+ T cells in melanoma. This table comes from immunoSEQ multiplex PCR, and its TCRdb copy is limited to in-frame clones, with some not included. The table records about 10,000 clones, approximately 67% of them present only once. The sample comprised cells from a culture (not recorded whether cultured in vitro). These receptors were collected from a human donor with melanoma.

This clone was counted only a few times. The chain has TRBV5-1 and TRBJ1-2; 9 positions match TRBD1. CDR3 length: 16 residues. The J segment lost 8 bases and the V segment lost 7 bases, leaving 18 bases of the junction unmatched. Germline V lookup: CDR1 SGHRS, CDR2 YFSETQ. The DNA for the CDR3 is TGCGCCAGCGCCAATCAACCCGGACAGGGGTCGGGCGGCTACACCTTC. This gives the protein CASANQPGQGSGGYTF. The complete variable domain, with remaining parts taken from reference TRBV5-1 and TRBJ1-2, reads KAGVTQTPRYLIKTRGQQVTLSCSPISGHRSVSWYQQTPGQGLQFLFEYFSETQRNKGNFPGRFSGRQFSNSRSEMNVSTLELGDSALYLCASANQPGQGSGGYTFGSGTRLTVV.

The V and J genes are TRBV7-9 and TRBJ1-2; 8 nucleotides line up with TRBD1. This CDR3 is built from 16 residues. CDR1 is SEHNR and CDR2 is FQNEAQ in the germline V gene (reference sequence). V lost 1 base, J lost 2 bases, and 6 bases stayed unmatched. The CDR3 is CASSLGGGQANYGYTF. Here the CDR3 DNA reads TGTGCCAGCAGCTTAGGAGGGGGACAGGCGAACTATGGCTACACCTTC.

This chain connects TRBV7-6 to TRBJ1-1; the D gene is possibly TRBD1 (6 bases). The V gene's germline CDR1 is SGHVS and CDR2 FNYEAQ. V lost 0 bases and J 1 base, leaving 9 bases between the germline ends. The length of the CDR3 is 15 residues. In DNA form, the CDR3 reads TGTGCCAGCAGCTTAGCCCCGGGGGCGAACACTGAAGCTTTCTTT. Encoded protein: CASSLAPGANTEAFF.

This chain joins TRBV27 and TRBJ2-5; possible D gene TRBD1, 5 bases. Germline V gene data show CDR1 as MNHEY and CDR2 as SMNVEV (reference sequence). The ends were cut back, 8 bases at V and 4 bases at J, with 11 bases in the middle. The length of the CDR3 is 12 residues. Here the CDR3 DNA reads TGTGCCAGCGGAAGAAGGGGAGAGACCCAGTACTTC. This gives the protein CASGRRGETQYF.

This clone has only a few counts. The chain has TRBV7-3 and TRBJ2-5, with 7 positions matching TRBD1. This CDR3 is built from 13 residues. Germline V gene data show CDR1 as SGHTA and CDR2 as FQGTGA. J gave up 4 bases and V 5 bases, and 4 bases lay outside the gene matches. The CDR3 DNA is TGTGCCAGCAGCGCCTACAGGGGAGAGACCCAGTACTTC. This encodes CASSAYRGETQYF.

This clone was picked up a small number of times. The chain has TRBV2 and TRBJ1-1, with a tentative D call TRBD1 (6 bases). This CDR3 region has 16 residues. Germline V CDR1 and CDR2: SNHLY, FYNNEI. Trimming took off 7 bases at V and 10 bases at J, with 28 bases between the two ends. The CDR3 protein is CASTKEGQSLHRGAFF. The CDR3 nucleotides read TGTGCCAGCACCAAAGAAGGACAGTCTCTCCACCGCGGAGCTTTCTTT.

The chain combines TRBV11-2 with TRBJ2-2, with D possibly matching TRBD2 (5 bases). The length of the CDR3 is 18 residues. Trimming removed 4 bases from V and 3 bases from J, with 21 bases in between. Germline V gene lookup returns CDR1 SGHAT and CDR2 FQNNGV. DNA for the CDR3: TGTGCCAGCAGCTCCGGCGGTTATGGCGGGTTTTACACCGGGGAGCTGTTTTTT. It codes for CASSSGGYGGFYTGELFF.

This clone was recorded only once. The genes are TRBV5-1 and TRBJ1-1; TRBD1 matches at 7 bases. Unmatched junction bases numbered 5, after V lost 2 bases and J lost 4 bases. CDR1 is SGHRS and CDR2 is YFSETQ in the germline V gene. The CDR3 runs 14 residues. CDR3 region: CASSFSRGTTEAFF. The CDR3 DNA follows: TGCGCCAGCAGCTTTTCCAGGGGGACCACTGAAGCTTTCTTT. The full variable domain, its missing parts supplied by reference TRBV5-1 and TRBJ1-1, is KAGVTQTPRYLIKTRGQQVTLSCSPISGHRSVSWYQQTPGQGLQFLFEYFSETQRNKGNFPGRFSGRQFSNSRSEMNVSTLELGDSALYLCASSFSRGTTEAFFGQGTRLTVV.

This clone has a single count. The gene calls are TRBV5-1 and TRBJ2-4, with TRBD1 as a possible D gene (6 bases). The CDR3 length is 17 residues. Trimming shortened V by 2 bases and J by 6 bases, and 21 bases separated the two germline ends. Looked up from germline, CDR1 is SGHRS and CDR2 is YFSETQ. DNA for the CDR3: TGCGCCAGCAGCTTAAACGAAATAGGGGGTTACGGAAACATTCAGTACTTC. It yields the protein CASSLNEIGGYGNIQYF.

V usage is TRBV5-4 and J usage is TRBJ2-7; no clear D. The CDR3 is 12 residues long. Deletions cut 2 bases from V and 3 bases from J, with 6 bases between. The germline V gene has CDR1 SGHNT and CDR2 YYREEE (reference sequence). In nucleotides, the CDR3 is TGTGCCAGCAGCTTATTTGGCTACGAGCAGTACTTC. Translation: CASSLFGYEQYF.

The CDR3 DNA follows: TGTGCCAGCAGCTTGGGAACAATCATTGCTGAAGCTTTCTTT. This gives the protein CASSLGTIIAEAFF. The chain uses TRBV7-9 and TRBJ1-1; no firm D call. The V and J ends lost 3 bases and 6 bases respectively, with 14 bases between them. The germline gives CDR1 SEHNR, CDR2 FQNEAQ (reference sequence). CDR3 length equals 14 residues. Combining the CDR3 with reference TRBV7-9 and TRBJ1-1 gives the whole variable domain DTGVSQNPRHKITKRGQNVTFRCDPISEHNRLYWYRQTLGQGPEFLTYFQNEAQLEKSRLLSDRFSAERPKGSFSTLEIQRTEQGDSAMYLCASSLGTIIAEAFFGQGTRLTVV.

The V gene is TRBV6-1, the J gene TRBJ1-2, with 9 bases lining up with TRBD1. The ends lost 6 bases at V and 8 bases at J; junction bases unmatched: 7. The CDR3 is made up of 13 amino acids. Germline V CDR1 and CDR2: MNHNS, SASEGT. The CDR3 spells CASSGTGYEGYTF. CDR3 bases: TGTGCCAGCAGCGGGACAGGGTATGAGGGCTACACCTTC.

The genes are TRBV29-1 and TRBJ2-5; 7 bases line up with TRBD1. The CDR3 length is 11 residues. With 4 bases clipped from V and 5 bases from J, the junction kept 1 base outside the gene matches. Per germline, CDR1 SQVTM and CDR2 ANQGSEA. CDR3 DNA sequence: TGCAGCGTTGCGACAGGGGAGACCCAGTACTTC. It is translated as CSVATGETQYF.

The chain recombines TRBV9 with TRBJ2-3; TRBD1 might be the D (6 bases). From germline, CDR1 is SGDLS and CDR2 YYNGEE. This CDR3 is 15 amino acids long. V was shortened by 0 bases and J by 6 bases, with 14 bases between the two germline ends. The DNA of the CDR3 is TGTGCCAGCAGCGTAGTGGGGGCCGGTAGGGATACGCAGTATTTT. Encoded protein: CASSVVGAGRDTQYF.

In this sample, this clone turned up a few times. The rearrangement links TRBV18 to TRBJ2-3, with 8 positions matching TRBD1. This CDR3 comprises 15 residues. V lost 3 bases, J lost 3 bases, and 5 bases stayed unmatched. Germline-derived CDR1 and CDR2 are KGHSH and LQKENI. As DNA, the CDR3 is TGTGCCAGCTCACCTTCCGACAGGGGAACAGATACGCAGTATTTT. It codes for CASSPSDRGTDTQYF.

This clone appeared a few times. The rearrangement joins TRBV11-2 to TRBJ1-2; D uncertain. The CDR3 covers 13 residues. CDR1 and CDR2 (germline): SGHAT, FQNNGV. Between the trimmed V and J ends, which lost 3 bases and 0 bases, there was a span of 5 bases. The CDR3 bases are TGTGCCAGCAGCTTTTTGGCTAACTATGGCTACACCTTC. It codes for CASSFLANYGYTF.

This sequence joins TRBV9 and TRBJ1-6; 9 bases are shared with TRBD1. Germline V gene sequence: CDR1 SGDLS, CDR2 YYNGEE. With V trimmed by 5 bases and J by 9 bases, 6 bases remained unmatched. The CDR3 loop spans 14 amino acids. The CDR3 loop reads CASSATGGGSPLHF. Here the CDR3 DNA reads TGTGCCAGCAGTGCGACAGGGGGAGGTTCACCCCTCCACTTT. The whole variable domain, filled in from reference TRBV9 and TRBJ1-6, reads DSGVTQTPKHLITATGQRVTLRCSPRSGDLSVYWYQQSLDQGLQFLIQYYNGEERAKGNILERFSAQQFPDLHSELNLSSLELGDSALYFCASSATGGGSPLHFGNGTRLTVT.

This clone is labeled as medium-sized. The J gene is TRBJ2-7, the V gene TRBV7-2, with TRBD1 matching over 9 bases. Trimming took 4 bases from V and 4 from J; bases not matched to a gene: 5. CDR3 length equals 14 residues. Germline V gene lookup returns CDR1 SGHTA and CDR2 FQGNSA. CDR3 in amino acids: CASSSDRGRYEQYF. The DNA for the CDR3 is TGTGCCAGCAGCTCGGACAGGGGAAGATACGAGCAGTACTTC.

The chain joins TRBV7-8 to TRBJ2-7; TRBD1 might be the D (6 bases). The CDR3 consists of 14 residues. Germline V gives CDR1 SGHVS, CDR2 FQNEAQ. V was trimmed by 5 bases and J by 6 bases, leaving 17 bases between them. The CDR3 sequence: CASSATGSRSEQYF. CDR3 sequence (DNA): TGTGCCAGCAGCGCAACAGGGAGTCGGTCCGAGCAGTACTTC.